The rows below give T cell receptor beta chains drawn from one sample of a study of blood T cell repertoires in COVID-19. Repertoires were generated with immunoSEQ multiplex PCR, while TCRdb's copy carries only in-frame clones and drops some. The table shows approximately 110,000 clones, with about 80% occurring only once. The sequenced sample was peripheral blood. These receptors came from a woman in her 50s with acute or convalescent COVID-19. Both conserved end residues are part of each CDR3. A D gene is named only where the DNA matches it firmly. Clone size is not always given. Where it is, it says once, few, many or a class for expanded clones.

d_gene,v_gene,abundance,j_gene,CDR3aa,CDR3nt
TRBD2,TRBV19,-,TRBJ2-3,CASSIGRLAGGVTDTQYF,TGTGCCAGTAGTATTGGTAGACTAGCGGGGGGGGTCACAGATACGCAGTATTTT
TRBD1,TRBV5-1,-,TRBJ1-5,CASSLDRGQPQHF,TGCGCCAGCAGCTTGGACAGGGGTCAGCCCCAGCATTTT
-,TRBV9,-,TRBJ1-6,CASSVGIFGGGSPLHF,TGTGCCAGCAGCGTAGGAATCTTTGGCGGGGGGTCACCCCTCCACTTT
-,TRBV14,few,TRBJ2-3,CASSQGRGGITDTQYF,TGTGCCAGCAGCCAAGGTAGAGGAGGGATCACAGATACGCAGTATTTT
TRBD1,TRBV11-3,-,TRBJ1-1,CASSLTGGTEAFF,TGTGCCAGCAGCCTCACAGGGGGCACTGAAGCTTTCTTT
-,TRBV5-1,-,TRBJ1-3,CASSPGGPGNTIYF,TGCGCCAGCAGCCCCGGAGGCCCTGGAAACACCATATATTTT
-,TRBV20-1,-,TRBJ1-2,CSARGGDGYTF,TGCAGTGCTAGAGGGGGGGATGGCTACACCTTC
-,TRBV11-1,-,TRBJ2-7,CASSLQFPYEQYF,TGTGCCAGCAGCCTCCAGTTTCCCTACGAGCAGTACTTC
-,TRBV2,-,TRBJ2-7,CASSAPDSSYEQYF,TGTGCCAGCAGTGCACCCGATAGCTCCTACGAGCAGTACTTC
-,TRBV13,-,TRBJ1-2,CASSLGLGGYYGYTF,TGTGCCAGCAGCTTAGGCCTAGGGGGATACTATGGCTACACCTTC
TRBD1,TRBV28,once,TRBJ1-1,CASSFVQGRGNTEAFF,TGTGCCAGCAGTTTCGTACAGGGGCGGGGTAACACTGAAGCTTTCTTT
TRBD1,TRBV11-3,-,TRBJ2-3,CASSWGQNYTDTQYF,TGTGCCAGCAGCTGGGGACAGAATTACACAGATACGCAGTATTTT
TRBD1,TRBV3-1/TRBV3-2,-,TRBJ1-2,CASSQEVLRLDRPYGYTF,TGTGCCAGCAGCCAAGAAGTCCTGAGGTTGGACAGGCCCTATGGCTACACCTTC
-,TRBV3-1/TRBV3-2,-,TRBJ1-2,CASSQPGWDGYTF,TGTGCCAGCAGCCAACCGGGATGGGATGGCTACACCTTC
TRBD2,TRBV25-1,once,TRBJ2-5,CASSWWGGQETQYF,TGTGCCAGCAGTTGGTGGGGGGGACAAGAGACCCAGTACTTC
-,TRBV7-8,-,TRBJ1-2,CASSPEGQGTNYGYTF,TGTGCCAGCAGCCCCGAGGGGCAGGGGACTAACTATGGCTACACCTTC
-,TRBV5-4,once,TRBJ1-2,CASGQRDSHSGYTF,TGTGCCAGCGGCCAACGGGACTCCCATAGTGGCTACACCTTC
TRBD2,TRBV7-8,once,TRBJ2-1,CASSLVGGGYNEQFF,TGTGCCAGCAGCTTAGTCGGGGGGGGCTACAATGAGCAGTTCTTC
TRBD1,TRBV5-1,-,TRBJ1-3,CASSRDRPSGNTIYF,TGCGCCAGCAGCAGGGACAGGCCCTCTGGAAACACCATATATTTT
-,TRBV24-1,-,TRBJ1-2,CATSAAGNYGYTF,TGTGCCACCAGTGCAGCAGGGAACTATGGCTACACCTTC
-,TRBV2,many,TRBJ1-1,CASSGFRSEAFF,TGTGCCAGCAGTGGTTTTAGGAGTGAAGCTTTCTTT
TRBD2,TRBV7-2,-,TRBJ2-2,CASSLQRGITGELFF,TGTGCCAGCAGCTTACAGCGGGGCATCACCGGGGAGCTGTTTTTT
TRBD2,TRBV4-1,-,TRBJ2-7,CASSQEGSSGEITYEQYF,TGCGCCAGCAGCCAAGAAGGGTCTAGCGGGGAGATTACCTACGAGCAGTACTTC
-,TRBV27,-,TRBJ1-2,CASSGRSGREPYGYTF,TGTGCCAGCAGTGGGAGGTCGGGAAGGGAGCCCTATGGCTACACCTTC
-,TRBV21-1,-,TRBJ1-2,CASSPHPRGQGTYGYTF,TGTGCCAGCAGCCCCCATCCCCGGGGACAGGGAACCTATGGCTACACCTTC
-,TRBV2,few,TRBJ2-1,CASSDRTTTSLEFF,TGTGCCAGCAGTGACCGGACGACTACCTCCCTGGAGTTCTTC
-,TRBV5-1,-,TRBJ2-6,CASSRQAGSGANVLTF,TGCGCCAGCAGTCGGCAGGCAGGCTCTGGGGCCAACGTCCTGACTTTC
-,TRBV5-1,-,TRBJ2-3,CASSLAGSGTDTQYF,TGCGCCAGCAGCTTGGCCGGGTCCGGGACAGATACGCAGTATTTT
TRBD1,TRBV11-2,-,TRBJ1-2,CASSATGVYGYTF,TGTGCCAGCAGCGCGACAGGGGTCTATGGCTACACCTTC
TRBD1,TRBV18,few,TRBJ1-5,CASSPGQGGQPQHF,TGTGCCAGCTCACCGGGACAGGGAGGTCAGCCCCAGCATTTT
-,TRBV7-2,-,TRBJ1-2,CASSSRGDYGYTF,TGTGCCAGCAGCTCTCGGGGGGACTATGGCTACACCTTC
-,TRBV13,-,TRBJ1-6,CASSPLGTVVGSPLHF,TGTGCCAGCAGCCCCCTAGGAACCGTCGTAGGTTCACCCCTCCACTTT
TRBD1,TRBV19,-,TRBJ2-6,CASSLGTGPSGANVLTF,TGTGCCAGTAGTCTCGGGACAGGGCCCTCTGGGGCCAACGTCCTGACTTTC
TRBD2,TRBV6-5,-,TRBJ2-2,CASKGSGLWTGELFF,TGTGCCAGCAAAGGTAGCGGGCTGTGGACCGGGGAGCTGTTTTTT
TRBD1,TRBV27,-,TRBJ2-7,CASSPWGQGAGEQYF,TGTGCCAGCAGTCCATGGGGACAGGGGGCAGGGGAGCAGTACTTC
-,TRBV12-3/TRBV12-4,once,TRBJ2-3,CASSLDRGAIYF,TGTGCCAGCAGTCTCGACCGGGGGGCGATTTATTTT
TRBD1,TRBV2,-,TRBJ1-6,CASRGQGRNSPLHF,TGTGCCAGCAGGGGACAGGGTCGGAATTCACCCCTCCACTTT
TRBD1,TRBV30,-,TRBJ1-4,CAWSATGGGEKLFF,TGTGCCTGGAGTGCGACAGGGGGCGGTGAAAAACTGTTTTTT
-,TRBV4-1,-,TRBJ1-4,CASSQDRAENEKLFF,TGCGCCAGCAGCCAAGACAGGGCGGAAAATGAAAAACTGTTTTTT
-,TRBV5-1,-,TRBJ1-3,CASRPSSGNTIYF,TGCGCCAGCAGGCCGAGCTCTGGAAACACCATATATTTT